Presented here are 7 T cell receptor beta chains from one specimen sequenced in a study of CD8 T cells in ankylosing spondylitis. One entry per CDR3 protein, called by TCRdb with MiXCR from the 5' RACE reads. The sample lists about 450,000 distinct CDR3 sequences, about 24% occurring once. Overall study findings and caveats: What appeared characteristic of ankylosing spondylitis blood was a TCR beta motif of eight highly homologous variants.

These receptors lack a known antigen. Sequenced material: blood, either unsorted or a sorted T cell fraction (not recorded which). Every receptor here comes from a male donor with ankylosing spondylitis.

V is TRBV12-3 or TRBV12-4 and J is TRBJ2-1; D is perhaps TRBD1 or TRBD2 (6 bases each). The V end lost 4 bases, the J end lost 4 bases, and 17 bases lay between the germline ends. CDR3 size: 16 residues. The CDR3 here is CASSSRGQGFYNEQFF. The CDR3 DNA reads TGTGCCAGCAGTTCTCGGGGGCAGGGTTTTTACAATGAGCAGTTCTTC.

This sequence joins TRBV5-1 and TRBJ2-1; perhaps TRBD2 as D (7 bases). CDR3 length equals 13 residues. Germline lookup yields CDR1 SGHRS and CDR2 YFSETQ. Trimming removed 4 bases at V and 9 bases at J, with 14 bases between. CDR3 loop: CASSLTRGGEQFF. The CDR3 DNA reads as TGCGCCAGCAGCCTGACAAGGGGGGGTGAGCAGTTCTTC.

This clonotype was observed a few times. The J gene is TRBJ2-2, the V gene TRBV12-3 or TRBV12-4; 10 positions match TRBD1. The CDR3 has 15 amino acids. V shed 6 bases, J shed 5 bases, and the junction held 6 bases outside the gene matches. The chain's CDR3 is CASRAPGQGTGELFF. Written as DNA, the CDR3 is TGTGCCAGCAGGGCCCCGGGACAGGGGACCGGGGAGCTGTTTTTT.

This clonotype was counted between two and nine times. The chain carries TRBV20-1 and TRBJ2-1; D call uncertain. Trimming cost V 2 bases and J 0 bases, with 11 bases left between them. There are 15 residues in the CDR3. The V gene's germline CDR1 is DFQATT and CDR2 SNEGSKA (reference sequence). The CDR3 protein is CSARSDPSSYNEQFF. As DNA, the CDR3 is TGCAGTGCTAGATCAGACCCGAGCTCCTACAATGAGCAGTTCTTC.

In this sample, this clonotype turned up many times. This chain connects TRBV20-1 to TRBJ1-1, with D perhaps TRBD1 (5 bases). CDR3 size: 12 residues. Trimming left V 5 bases short and J 4 bases short, with 11 bases between. Germline CDR1 reads DFQATT; CDR2 reads SNEGSKA (reference sequence). The CDR3 bases are TGCAGTGCTCAACAGGTTGGCACTGAAGCTTTCTTT. Translation gives CSAQQVGTEAFF.

The rearrangement uses TRBV5-1 and TRBJ2-7, with 7 bases lining up with TRBD2. Germline values: CDR1 SGHRS, CDR2 YFSETQ. Losses at the gene ends were 0 bases for V and 4 bases for J; bases not matched to a gene: 4. This CDR3 is built from 14 residues. CDR3 nucleotide sequence: TGCGCCAGCAGCTTGGCCGCGGGAGAGTACGAGCAGTACGTC. The encoded protein is CASSLAAGEYEQYV.

This clonotype was observed a handful of times. The rearrangement joins TRBV20-1 to TRBJ2-6; possibly TRBD1 for D (6 bases). The germline V gene encodes CDR1 DFQATT and CDR2 SNEGSKA (reference sequence). Trimming removed 6 bases at V and 2 bases at J, with 8 bases between. The CDR3 length is 13 residues. CDR3: CSAAGAGANVLTF. The CDR3, as DNA: TGCAGTGCGGCAGGGGCTGGGGCCAACGTCCTGACTTTC.